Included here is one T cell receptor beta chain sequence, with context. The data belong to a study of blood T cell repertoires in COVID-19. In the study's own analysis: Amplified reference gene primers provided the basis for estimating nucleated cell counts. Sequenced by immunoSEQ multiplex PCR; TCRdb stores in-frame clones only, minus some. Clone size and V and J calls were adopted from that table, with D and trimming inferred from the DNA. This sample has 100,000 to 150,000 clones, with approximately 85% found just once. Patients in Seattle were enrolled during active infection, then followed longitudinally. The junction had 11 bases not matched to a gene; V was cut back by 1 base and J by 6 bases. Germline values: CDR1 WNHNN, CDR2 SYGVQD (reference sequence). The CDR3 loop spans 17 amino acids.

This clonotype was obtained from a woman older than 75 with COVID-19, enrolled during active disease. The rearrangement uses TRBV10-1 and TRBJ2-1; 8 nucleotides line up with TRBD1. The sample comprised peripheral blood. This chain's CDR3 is CASSEWDVTGEANEQFF. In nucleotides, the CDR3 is TGCGCCAGCAGTGAGTGGGATGTGACAGGGGAGGCCAATGAGCAGTTCTTC.